This is a list of T cell receptor beta chains from one sample in a study of blood T cell repertoires in COVID-19. The repertoire was sequenced with immunoSEQ multiplex PCR; TCRdb's copy has only in-frame clones and lacks some. The data hold about 84,000 clones, with 83% observed a single time. The sequencing sample was made of peripheral blood. The source of these receptors is a man older than 75 with active or convalescent COVID-19. The CDR3 runs from the conserved cysteine through the conserved F or W. Fields, in order: D gene, J gene, V gene, clone size, CDR3 protein, CDR3 DNA. D genes are given only for firm matches. Expanded clones get a size class; other rows say once, few or many, or leave the size out.

>.|TRBJ2-5|TRBV7-2|.
CASSLRGYGGGETQYF
TGTGCCAGCAGCTTGAGGGGGTACGGGGGAGGGGAGACCCAGTACTTC
>TRBD1|TRBJ2-1|TRBV7-8|.
CASSRDSVYNEQFF
TGTGCCAGTTCCCGGGACAGCGTATACAATGAGCAGTTCTTC
>.|TRBJ1-2|TRBV6-5|.
CASSDSNYGYTF
TGTGCCAGCAGCGACAGTAACTATGGCTACACCTTC
>TRBD1|TRBJ1-1|TRBV29-1|.
CSAELTGRYTEAFF
TGCAGCGCTGAATTGACAGGGAGGTACACTGAAGCTTTCTTT
>.|TRBJ1-2|TRBV12-3/TRBV12-4|once
CASKPGEMDGYTF
TGTGCCTCAAAACCGGGGGAAATGGATGGCTACACCTTC
>.|TRBJ2-7|TRBV10-3|.
CAISEFGGRGTYEQYF
TGTGCCATCAGTGAGTTTGGCGGCAGGGGTACCTACGAGCAGTACTTC
>TRBD2|TRBJ2-3|TRBV2|.
CASSENGGGAGDTQYF
TGTGCCAGCAGTGAAAACGGCGGGGGAGCCGGGGATACGCAGTATTTT
>TRBD1|TRBJ1-2|TRBV7-2|.
CASRAGTGDYGYTF
TGTGCCAGCAGGGCCGGGACAGGGGACTATGGCTACACCTTC
>TRBD1|TRBJ2-7|TRBV5-8|once
CASSLGQGAFYEQYF
TGTGCCAGCAGCTTAGGACAGGGGGCCTTCTACGAGCAGTACTTC
>.|TRBJ1-1|TRBV5-1|.
CASRDRMNTEAFF
TGCGCCAGCAGAGACAGGATGAACACTGAAGCTTTCTTT
>TRBD1|TRBJ2-7|TRBV10-3|.
CAIRTGGAEQYF
TGTGCCATCAGAACAGGGGGCGCCGAGCAGTACTTC
>TRBD1|TRBJ2-2|TRBV9|.
CASSPHGQGANTGELFF
TGTGCCAGCAGCCCCCACGGACAGGGGGCGAACACCGGGGAGCTGTTTTTT
>.|TRBJ2-2|TRBV4-2|.
CASSQDGGWTRNTGELFF
TGTGCCAGCAGCCAAGACGGTGGTTGGACACGGAACACCGGGGAGCTGTTTTTT
>TRBD1|TRBJ1-1|TRBV7-3|once
CASSWDRNTEAFF
TGTGCCAGCAGCTGGGACAGGAACACTGAAGCTTTCTTT
>TRBD2|TRBJ2-3|TRBV3-1/TRBV3-2|.
CASSQEWTSGGGDTQYF
TGTGCCAGCAGCCAAGAGTGGACTAGCGGGGGCGGAGATACGCAGTATTTT
>TRBD1|TRBJ1-1|TRBV4-1|.
CASSRTTGQVISEAFF
TGCGCCAGCAGCCGGACCACAGGACAGGTGATTTCCGAAGCTTTCTTT
>.|TRBJ2-3|TRBV19|.
CASSIPTTSGPTDTQYF
TGTGCCAGTAGTATACCCACGACTAGTGGGCCCACAGATACGCAGTATTTT
>.|TRBJ1-4|TRBV9|.
CASSVAVRGGDEKLFF
TGTGCCAGCAGCGTAGCTGTGAGGGGAGGTGATGAAAAACTGTTTTTT
>TRBD2|TRBJ2-7|TRBV9|.
CASSVGLADYEQYF
TGTGCCAGCAGCGTAGGGCTAGCGGACTACGAGCAGTACTTC
>TRBD2|TRBJ2-1|TRBV28|.
CASGTSGSSYNEQFF
TGTGCCAGCGGGACTAGCGGGAGCTCCTACAATGAGCAGTTCTTC
>.|TRBJ2-3|TRBV28|.
CASSPPPVDTQYF
TGTGCCAGCAGTCCCCCCCCCGTAGATACGCAGTATTTT
>TRBD2|TRBJ2-7|TRBV7-9|.
CASSTSALAARSYEQYF
TGTGCCAGCAGCACCTCTGCCCTAGCGGCACGATCCTACGAGCAGTACTTC